This T cell receptor (beta chain) emerged from a study of blood T cells in healthy people across ages. Sample-barcoded 5' priming and a J-beta primer mix drove a second PCR of roughly 7 to 11 cycles. From the 5' RACE reads, TCRdb called clonotypes with MiXCR, one entry per CDR3 protein. Of over 550,000 distinct CDR3 sequences listed, about 30% were seen once; the top ten hold about a sixth. Unmatched junction bases numbered 0, after V lost 3 bases and J lost 4 bases. Germline CDR1 and CDR2: SGHTA and FQGTGA. The CDR3 contains 13 residues. Whenever a sample was processed, at least 6 million PBMCs were isolated. Extractions gave at least 5.5 micrograms of total RNA per sample. This clonotype was seen many times.

The receptor's source is a woman older than 75 in good health. Sample: blood. The chain is built from TRBV7-3 and TRBJ2-5, with 9 bases that match TRBD1. CDR3 DNA: TGTGCCAGCAGCTTGACAGGGGGAGAGACCCAGTACTTC. This codes for CASSLTGGETQYF. Based on the CDR3 plus reference TRBV7-3 and TRBJ2-5, the full variable domain is GAGVSQTPSNKVTEKGKYVELRCDPISGHTALYWYRQSLGQGPEFLIYFQGTGAADDSGLPNDRFFAVRPEGSVSTLKIQRTERGDSAVYLCASSLTGGETQYFGPGTRLLVL.